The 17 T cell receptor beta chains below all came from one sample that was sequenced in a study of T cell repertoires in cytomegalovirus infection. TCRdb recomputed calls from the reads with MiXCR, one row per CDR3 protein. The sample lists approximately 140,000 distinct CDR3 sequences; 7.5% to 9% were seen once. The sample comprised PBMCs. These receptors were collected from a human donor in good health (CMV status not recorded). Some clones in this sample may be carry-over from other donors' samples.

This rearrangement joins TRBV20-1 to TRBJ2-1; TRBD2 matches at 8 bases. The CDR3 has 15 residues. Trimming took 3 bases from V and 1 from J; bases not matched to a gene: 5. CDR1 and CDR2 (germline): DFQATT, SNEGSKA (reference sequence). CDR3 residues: CSASGGASSYNEQFF. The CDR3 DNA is TGCAGTGCTAGCGGGGGGGCATCTTCCTACAATGAGCAGTTCTTC.

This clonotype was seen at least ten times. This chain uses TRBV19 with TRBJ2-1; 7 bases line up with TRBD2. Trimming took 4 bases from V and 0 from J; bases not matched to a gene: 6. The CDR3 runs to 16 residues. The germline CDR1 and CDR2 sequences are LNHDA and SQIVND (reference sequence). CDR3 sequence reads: CASSTRAGSSYNEQFF. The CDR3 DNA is TGTGCCAGTAGTACCAGAGCGGGGAGCTCCTACAATGAGCAGTTCTTC.

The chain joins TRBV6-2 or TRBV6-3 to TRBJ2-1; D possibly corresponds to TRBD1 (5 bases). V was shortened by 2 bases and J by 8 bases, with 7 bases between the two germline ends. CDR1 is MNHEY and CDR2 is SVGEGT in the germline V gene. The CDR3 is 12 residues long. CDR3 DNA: TGTGCCAGCAGTTACCAGGGATATGAGCAGTTCTTC. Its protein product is CASSYQGYEQFF.

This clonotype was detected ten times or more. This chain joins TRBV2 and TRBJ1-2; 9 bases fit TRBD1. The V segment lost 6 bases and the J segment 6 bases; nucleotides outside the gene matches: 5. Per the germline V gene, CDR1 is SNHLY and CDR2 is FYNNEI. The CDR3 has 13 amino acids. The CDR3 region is CASRSGQGNGYTF. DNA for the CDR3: TGTGCCAGCAGATCGGGACAGGGAAATGGCTACACCTTC.

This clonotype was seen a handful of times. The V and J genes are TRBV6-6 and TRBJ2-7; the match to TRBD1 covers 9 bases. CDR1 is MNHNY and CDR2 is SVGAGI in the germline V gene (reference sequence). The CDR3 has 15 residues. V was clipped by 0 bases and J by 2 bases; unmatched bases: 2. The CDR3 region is CASSYSGQGPYEQYF. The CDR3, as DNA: TGTGCCAGCAGTTACTCGGGACAGGGCCCCTACGAGCAGTACTTC.

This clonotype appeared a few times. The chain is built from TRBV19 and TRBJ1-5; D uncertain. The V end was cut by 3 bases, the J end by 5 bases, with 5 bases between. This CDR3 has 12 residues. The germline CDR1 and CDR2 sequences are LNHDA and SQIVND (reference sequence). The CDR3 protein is CASSIFDQPQHF. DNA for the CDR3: TGTGCCAGTAGTATCTTCGATCAGCCCCAGCATTTT.

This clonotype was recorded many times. DNA of the CDR3: TGCGCCAGCAGCCTCATACCAACCCATGAGCAGTTCTTC. The encoded protein is CASSLIPTHEQFF. The V call is TRBV4-1, the J call TRBJ2-1; D gene uncertain. Germline assignment: CDR1 MGHRA and CDR2 YSYEKL. Trimming stripped 4 bases from V and 8 bases from J, with 12 bases between. This CDR3 has 13 residues.

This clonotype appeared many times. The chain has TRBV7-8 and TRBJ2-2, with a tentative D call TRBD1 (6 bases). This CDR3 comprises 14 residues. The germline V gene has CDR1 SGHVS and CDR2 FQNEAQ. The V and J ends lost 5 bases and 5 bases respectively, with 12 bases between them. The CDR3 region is CASSQGGPTGELFF. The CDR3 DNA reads TGTGCCAGCAGCCAAGGGGGACCGACCGGGGAGCTGTTTTTT. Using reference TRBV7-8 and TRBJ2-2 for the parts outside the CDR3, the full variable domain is GAGVSQSPRYKVAKRGQDVALRCDPISGHVSLFWYQQALGQGPEFLTYFQNEAQLDKSGLPSDRFFAERPEGSVSTLKIQRTQQEDSAVYLCASSQGGPTGELFFGEGSRLTVL.

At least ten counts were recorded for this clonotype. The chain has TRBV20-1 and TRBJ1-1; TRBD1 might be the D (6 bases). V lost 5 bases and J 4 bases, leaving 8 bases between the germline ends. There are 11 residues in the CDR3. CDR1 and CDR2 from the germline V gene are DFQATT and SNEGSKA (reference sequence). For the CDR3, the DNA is TGCAGTGCTCCCAGGGGCACTGAAGCTTTCTTT. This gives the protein CSAPRGTEAFF.

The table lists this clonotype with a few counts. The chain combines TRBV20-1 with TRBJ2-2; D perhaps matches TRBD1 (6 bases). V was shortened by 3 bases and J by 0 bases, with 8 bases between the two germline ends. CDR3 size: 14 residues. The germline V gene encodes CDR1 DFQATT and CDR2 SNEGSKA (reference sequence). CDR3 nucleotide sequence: TGCAGTGCTAGTCGGACAGCGAACACCGGGGAGCTGTTTTTT. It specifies CSASRTANTGELFF.

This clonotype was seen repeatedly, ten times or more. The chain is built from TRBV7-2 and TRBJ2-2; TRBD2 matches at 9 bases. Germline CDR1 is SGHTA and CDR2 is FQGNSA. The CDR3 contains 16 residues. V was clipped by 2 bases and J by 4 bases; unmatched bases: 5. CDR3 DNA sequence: TGTGCCAGCAGCTTATTTAGCGGGGGAGTCACCGGGGAGCTGTTTTTT. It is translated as CASSLFSGGVTGELFF. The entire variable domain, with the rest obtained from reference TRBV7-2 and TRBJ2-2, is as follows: GAGVSQSPSNKVTEKGKDVELRCDPISGHTALYWYRQSLGQGLEFLIYFQGNSAPDKSGLPSDRFSAERTGGSVSTLTIQRTQQEDSAVYLCASSLFSGGVTGELFFGEGSRLTVL.

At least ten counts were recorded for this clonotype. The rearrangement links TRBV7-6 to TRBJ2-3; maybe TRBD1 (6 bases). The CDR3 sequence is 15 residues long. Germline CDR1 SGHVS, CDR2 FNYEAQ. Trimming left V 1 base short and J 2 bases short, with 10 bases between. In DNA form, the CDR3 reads TGTGCCAGCAGCTTAGGAACAGGGAACACAGATACGCAGTATTTT. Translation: CASSLGTGNTDTQYF.

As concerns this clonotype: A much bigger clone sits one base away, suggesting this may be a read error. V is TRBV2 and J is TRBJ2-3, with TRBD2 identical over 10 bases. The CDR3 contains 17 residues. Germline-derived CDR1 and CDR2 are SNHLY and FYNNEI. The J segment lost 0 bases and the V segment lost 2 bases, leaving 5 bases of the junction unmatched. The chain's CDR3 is CASSEQGLARSTDTQYF. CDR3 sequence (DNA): TGTGCCAGCAGTGAACAGGGACTAGCGAGGAGCACAGATACGCAGTATTTT. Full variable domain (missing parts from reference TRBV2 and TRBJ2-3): EPEVTQTPSHQVTQMGQEVILRCVPISNHLYFYWYRQILGQKVEFLVSFYNNEISEKSEIFDDQFSVERPDGSNFTLKIRSTKLEDSAMYFCASSEQGLARSTDTQYFGPGTRLTVL.

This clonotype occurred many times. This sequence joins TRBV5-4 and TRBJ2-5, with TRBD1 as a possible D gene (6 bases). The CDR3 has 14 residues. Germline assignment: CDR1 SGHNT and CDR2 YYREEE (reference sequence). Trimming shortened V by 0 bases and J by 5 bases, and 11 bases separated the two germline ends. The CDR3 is CASSLGGLEETQYF. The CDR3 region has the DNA TGTGCCAGCAGCTTGGGGGGGCTCGAGGAGACCCAGTACTTC.

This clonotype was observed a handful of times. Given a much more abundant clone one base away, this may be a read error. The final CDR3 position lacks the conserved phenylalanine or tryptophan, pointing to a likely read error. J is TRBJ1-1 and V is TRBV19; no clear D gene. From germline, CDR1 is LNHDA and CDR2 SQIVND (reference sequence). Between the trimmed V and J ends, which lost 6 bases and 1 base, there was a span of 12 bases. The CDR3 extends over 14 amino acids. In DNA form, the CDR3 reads TGTGCCAGTAGACTCCCTGGCCGGAACACTGAAGCTTTCTGT. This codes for CASRLPGRNTEAFC.

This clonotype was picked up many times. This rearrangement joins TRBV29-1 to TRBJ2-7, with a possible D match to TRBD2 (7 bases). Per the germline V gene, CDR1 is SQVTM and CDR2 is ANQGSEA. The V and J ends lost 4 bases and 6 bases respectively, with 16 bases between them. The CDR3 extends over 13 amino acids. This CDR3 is CSVVRGGAGEQYF. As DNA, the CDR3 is TGCAGCGTTGTAAGGGGGGGCGCCGGCGAGCAGTACTTC.

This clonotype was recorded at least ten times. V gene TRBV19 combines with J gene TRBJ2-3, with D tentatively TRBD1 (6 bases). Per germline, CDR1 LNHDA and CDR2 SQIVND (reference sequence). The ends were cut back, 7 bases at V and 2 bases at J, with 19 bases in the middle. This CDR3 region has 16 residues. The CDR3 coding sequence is TGTGCCAGTACCAGCAGGGGAGTGGGGAACACAGATACGCAGTATTTT. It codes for CASTSRGVGNTDTQYF.